This TCR beta chain was captured in a study of tumor-infiltrating lymphocytes in primary liver carcinoma. General study findings and limits: Appearing in all five tumor regions was true of only about 8-25% of top clones. The difference in top-250-clone fraction between tumors and blood was significant, favoring tumors (p = 0.039).

Priming with a constant-region primer yielded TCR beta cDNA from around 0.45 ug total RNA. Researchers made the TCR beta libraries by running three nested multiplex PCR rounds with slightly modified ARM-PCR. With TRBV1-TRBV30 forward primers and a C-beta reverse primer, the first two PCR rounds were run for around 10 cycles each. A single record per CDR3 protein comes from TCRdb applying MiXCR to the multiplex PCR reads. This sample has tens of thousands of distinct CDR3 sequences, with 70% to 85% found just once. For each extraction, RNA and DNA were obtained together from about 19-30 mg of unsorted bulk tissue. The patients had histopathologically diagnosed primary liver carcinoma, and their disease was treated by surgical resection. Every tumor sample held more than 85% viable tumor cells. CDR1 and CDR2 from the germline V gene are SGHAT and FQDESV (reference sequence). The CDR3 runs to 19 residues.

Concerning this clonotype itself: Antigen unknown. One end of the junction fails to match germline, which may point to a read error.

Sequencing input: liver tumor tissue from sampling region 2. Subset of the sample: tumor region T2, inferior pole. The rearrangement links TRBV11-1 to TRBJ2-5, with D tentatively TRBD2 (5 bases). This clonotype was sampled from a man aged 35 to 55 with primary liver carcinoma and hepatitis B virus infection. The CDR3 is CASSTPPEVRKDFQETQFF. CDR3 bases: TGTGCCAGCAGCACGCCCCCGGAGGTCAGGAAGGACTTCCAAGAGACCCAGTTTTTC.